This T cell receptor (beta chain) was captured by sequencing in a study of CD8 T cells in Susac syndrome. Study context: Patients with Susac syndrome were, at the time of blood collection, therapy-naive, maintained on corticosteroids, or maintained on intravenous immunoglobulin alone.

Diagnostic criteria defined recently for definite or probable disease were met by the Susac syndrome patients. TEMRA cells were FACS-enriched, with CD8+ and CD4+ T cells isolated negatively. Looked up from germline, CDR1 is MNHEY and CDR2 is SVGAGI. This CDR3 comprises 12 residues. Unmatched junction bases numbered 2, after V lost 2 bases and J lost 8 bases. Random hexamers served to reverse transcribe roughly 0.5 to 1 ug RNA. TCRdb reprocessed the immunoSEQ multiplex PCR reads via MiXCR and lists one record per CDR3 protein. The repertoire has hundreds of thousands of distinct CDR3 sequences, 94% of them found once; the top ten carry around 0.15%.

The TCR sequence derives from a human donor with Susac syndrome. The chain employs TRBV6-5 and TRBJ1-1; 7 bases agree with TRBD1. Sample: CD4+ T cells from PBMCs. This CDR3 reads CASSYRRGEAFF. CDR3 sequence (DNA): TGTGCCAGCAGTTACCGCAGGGGGGAAGCTTTCTTT.